This T cell receptor beta chain came from a study of shared clonotypes between healthy human individuals. CDR3 length: 15 residues. The V segment lost 5 bases and the J segment 6 bases; nucleotides outside the gene matches: 7. The germline gives CDR1 MGHRA, CDR2 YSYEKL. Assay runs were performed at deep level. Repertoires were generated with immunoSEQ multiplex PCR, while TCRdb's copy carries only in-frame clones and drops some. The table records around 200,000 clones, over 85% of them present only once. The sample taken for sequencing was naive CD4+ T cells sorted from blood. Subset specified: CD45RA+ positively selected. This chain joins TRBV4-1 and TRBJ1-5; 10 bases fit TRBD1. This TCR came from a woman aged 25-40 years in good health. The CDR3 region is CASSIPGQGIQPQHF. The CDR3 bases are TGCGCCAGCAGCATTCCGGGACAGGGGATTCAGCCCCAGCATTTT.